Given below is one T cell receptor beta chain in context. Its antigen specificity is not known. Per-base quality was not reported, and no clone a single base away is much larger than it. Receptors were amplified or captured by RT-PCR. The sample was run on an Illumina HiSeq 2500. TCRdb redid the processing of the public reads, applying fastp at Q25 and MiXCR, and retained in-frame beta chains. All rows with the same CDR3 protein become a single entry with the most common DNA and genes. This sample comprises some 570,000 distinct CDR3 sequences, approximately 10% of them detected only once. The top ten constitute approximately 11% of the sample. The record originates from a study of response to subunit inactivated influenza vaccine (dated by TCRdb to 2016 to 2018). Regarding the research as a whole: The study used deep quantitative T cell receptor repertoire profiling to track responses to a trivalent subunit inactivated influenza vaccine. Broader findings and caveats from the paper: The authors suggested that each seasonal influenza vaccination may recruit only a limited number of new T cells.

The CDR3, from cysteine to phenylalanine, totals 13 residues. CDR3 DNA is the only sequence kept; it has 39 bases, read in frame from the first base. The CDR1 and CDR2 encoded by the germline V gene are ENHRY and SYGVKD. The trim is 2 bases for V and 4 bases for J, with a gap of 8 bases between the germline ends. The same data also contributed to another study, on T cells expressing NK-cell markers. The second study also describes: The TCR beta cDNA libraries were made using 5'RACE template switching, a step that added both a universal primer site and unique molecular identifiers. TCR beta-chain repertoires were profiled in sorted CD3+CD56+NKG2C+, CD3+CD56+NKG2C- and CD3+CD56-NKG2C+ T-cell subsets from roughly eight donors. Seven of the eight sequenced donors were HCMV-seropositive and one was HCMV-seronegative. To restrict sorting to alphabetaTCR-expressing T cells, an anti-gammadeltaTCR antibody was added in several experiments. For five or six donors, the dominant CD3+CD56+NKG2C+ clonotypes were among the top 10 CD8+ clonotypes and accounted for about 1.0-7.0% of CD8+ T cells. Those dominant clonotypes were again the most abundant among CD3+CD56-NKG2C+ cells in a few donors, at roughly 25-60.1%. Whether the expanded NKG2C-expressing T cell clones were specific for HCMV antigens was left unclear. The eight sequenced donors were randomly selected healthy volunteers, three men and five women. To determine HCMV serostatus, a commercial ELISA kit was used to detect HCMV-specific IgG in serum. Peripheral blood mononuclear cells were isolated from blood by Ficoll density gradient centrifugation. Bulk peripheral blood T-cell repertoires were additionally sequenced from unsorted PBMC for 5 or 6 donors. cDNA synthesis was primed from the TCR beta constant segment, followed by two successive PCR amplification steps. Illumina HiSeq 2000/2500, MiSeq or NextSeq was used to sequence libraries as 2 x 150 bp reads. MIGEC was used to demultiplex reads and group reads by UMI, and MiTCR was used to assemble and quantify clonotypes. To remove erroneous sequences, TCR cDNA sequences were retained only when supported by two or more reads. The tcR package was used for downstream repertoire analysis, and clonotypes were matched across fractions by CDR3 nucleotide sequence plus V segment. VDJmatch was used to annotate antigen specificity against VDJdb, with one amino acid substitution in CDR3 allowed.

The input for sequencing was PBMCs from blood, taken on the day of vaccination. The rearranged chain carries TRBV10-3 and TRBJ1-2; perhaps TRBD1 is the D gene, with 5 bases matching. This TCR was recovered from a man aged 45-65 years who received an inactivated influenza vaccine. Donor details come from another sample of the same person, matched by shared clones. The nucleotide sequence reads as follows: TGTGCCATCAGTGAGCCAGGGACCTATGGCTACACCTTC. This translates into CAISEPGTYGYTF.